This T cell receptor beta chain was profiled in a study of blood T cells in healthy people across ages. The J segment lost 3 bases and the V segment lost 0 bases, leaving 7 bases of the junction unmatched. CDR1 MNHEY and CDR2 SVGAGI come from the germline V gene. This CDR3 region has 16 residues. It was with a sample-barcoded 5' primer and a J-beta primer mix that a second PCR of roughly 7 to 12 cycles was run. Samples each returned at least 2.5 million CDR3-containing paired-end reads. One entry per CDR3 protein results from TCRdb running MiXCR on the 5' RACE reads. This sample has roughly 700,000 distinct CDR3 sequences; about 25% occur once, and the top ten carry roughly a tenth. This clonotype was seen more than once but under ten times. The sample also formed part of further work on T cells of mothers and their children. Per that paper: Thymic selection molds TCR recombination output in a comparable way in related and unrelated pairs. Related mother-child pairs showed slightly higher but non-significant overlap than unrelated pairs.

The J gene is TRBJ2-7, the V gene TRBV6-5, with TRBD1 matching 8 bases. What was sequenced was blood. This receptor was identified in a boy between 10 and 17 years old in good health. The CDR3 loop is CASSYSTGTGIYEQYF. DNA for the CDR3: TGTGCCAGCAGTTACTCGACCGGGACAGGTATCTACGAGCAGTACTTC.